This TCR beta chain was documented in a study of Ad26.COV2.S vaccination and SARS-CoV-2 variants. TCRdb keeps only in-frame clones here, not all; method: immunoSEQ multiplex PCR. The sample contains 300,000 to 400,000 clones, around 90% of which appear only once. This sample's treatment: some 20 received Ad26.COV2.S at low or high dose, single or two shots; roughly five received placebo; per-sample allocation not given. The investigators took samples on day 63 after the first vaccine or placebo injection. From germline, CDR1 is SGHVS and CDR2 FNYEAQ. Trimming left V 1 base short and J 9 bases short, with 4 bases between. This CDR3 has 11 amino acids.

The sample consisted of peripheral blood, taken in a trial of Ad26.COV2.S vaccine versus placebo. The rearrangement links TRBV7-6 to TRBJ2-1; D not resolved. The sequence derives from a person between 18 and 65 years old who received the Ad26.COV2.S COVID-19 vaccine or a placebo. CDR3 sequence: CASSLGSEQFF. The CDR3 nucleotides read TGTGCCAGCAGCTTAGGTTCTGAGCAGTTCTTC.